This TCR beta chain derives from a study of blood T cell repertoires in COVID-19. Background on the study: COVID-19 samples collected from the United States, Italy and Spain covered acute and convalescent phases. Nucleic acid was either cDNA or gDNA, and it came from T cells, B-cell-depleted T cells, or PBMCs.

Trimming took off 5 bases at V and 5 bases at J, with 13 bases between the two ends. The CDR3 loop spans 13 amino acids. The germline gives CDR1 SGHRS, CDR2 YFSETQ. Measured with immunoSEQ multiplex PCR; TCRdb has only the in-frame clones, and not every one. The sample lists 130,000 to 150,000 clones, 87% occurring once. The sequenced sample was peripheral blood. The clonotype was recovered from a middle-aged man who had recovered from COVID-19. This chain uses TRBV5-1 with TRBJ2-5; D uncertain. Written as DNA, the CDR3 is TGCGCCAGCAGTAAGGAGCGTGGGGAGACCCAGTACTTC. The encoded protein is CASSKERGETQYF.